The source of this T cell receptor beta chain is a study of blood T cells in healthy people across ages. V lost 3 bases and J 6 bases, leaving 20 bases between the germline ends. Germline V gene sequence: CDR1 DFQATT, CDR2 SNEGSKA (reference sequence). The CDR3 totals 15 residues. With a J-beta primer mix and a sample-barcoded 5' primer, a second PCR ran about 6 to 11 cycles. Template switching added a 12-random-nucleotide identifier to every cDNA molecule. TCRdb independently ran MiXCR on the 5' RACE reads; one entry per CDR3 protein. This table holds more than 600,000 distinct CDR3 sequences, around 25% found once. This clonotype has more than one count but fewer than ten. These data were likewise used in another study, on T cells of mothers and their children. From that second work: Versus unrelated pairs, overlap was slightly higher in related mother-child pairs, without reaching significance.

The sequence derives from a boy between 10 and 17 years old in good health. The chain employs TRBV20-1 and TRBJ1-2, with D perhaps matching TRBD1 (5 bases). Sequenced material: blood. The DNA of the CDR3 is TGCAGTGCTAGTCTTGTCCAGGGCCCCAGAGATGGCTACACCTTC. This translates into CSASLVQGPRDGYTF.